The 19 T cell receptor beta chains presented below share a single source sample, sequenced in a study of T-cell reconstitution after alpha-beta-depleted transplantation in children. During its preparation, the TCRbeta library received unique molecular identifiers. Via MiXCR, TCRdb re-called the PCR reads, giving one row per CDR3 protein. Altogether 250,000 or so distinct CDR3 sequences are present, roughly 8.2% being singletons, with the ten largest covering roughly 5.8%. Source: PBMCs, mostly from graft donor cells, taken 180 days after TCRalphabeta/CD19-depleted stem cell transplant. The receptor source for this set is a male patient between 10 and 17 years old who had a stem cell transplant for acute lymphoblastic leukemia, so the T cells may come from the graft donor.

This clonotype was observed at least ten times. The chain combines TRBV6-1 with TRBJ1-6, with no clear D. Germline-derived CDR1 and CDR2 are MNHNS and SASEGT. CDR3 length equals 13 residues. The V gene lost 6 bases and the J gene lost 9 bases, with 12 bases spanning the gap. The CDR3 DNA reads TGTGCCAGCAGACCCCCGAGCACTTCACCCCTCCACTTT. Translated: CASRPPSTSPLHF.

This clonotype has at least ten counts. This sequence joins TRBV5-1 and TRBJ2-1; a possible D gene is TRBD2 (7 bases). Looked up from germline, CDR1 is SGHRS and CDR2 is YFSETQ. CDR3 length equals 13 residues. V lost 2 bases and J lost 7, with 10 bases in between. Here the CDR3 reads CASSFKGGNEQFF. CDR3 bases: TGCGCCAGCAGCTTTAAGGGGGGGAATGAGCAGTTCTTC.

This clonotype appeared many times. The chain employs TRBV29-1 and TRBJ2-1; no reliable D call. Deletions cut 5 bases from V and 15 bases from J, with 14 bases between. Germline V gene data show CDR1 as SQVTM and CDR2 as ANQGSEA. This CDR3 has 10 residues. CDR3 residues: CSVLRTAPFF. CDR3 coding DNA: TGCAGCGTTCTCCGGACCGCGCCGTTCTTC.

In this sample, this clonotype turned up many times. The genes are TRBV27 and TRBJ2-1, with D unresolved. V lost 4 bases, J lost 5 bases, and 9 bases lay in between. Germline-derived CDR1 and CDR2 are MNHEY and SMNVEV (reference sequence). The CDR3 has 13 amino acids. DNA of the CDR3: TGTGCCAGCAGTTGGGCGCGTGACAATGAGCAGTTCTTC. Encoded protein: CASSWARDNEQFF.

This clonotype was seen a few times. V and J are TRBV12-3 or TRBV12-4 and TRBJ1-2; D remains unclear. The CDR3 totals 13 residues. V lost 3 bases and J lost 4, with 9 bases in between. CDR3 nucleotide sequence: TGTGCCAGCAGTTTCAGGCACGGCTATGGCTACACCTTC. Amino acids: CASSFRHGYGYTF.

This clonotype was seen ten or more times. The rearrangement joins TRBV3-1 to TRBJ1-5; D is uncertain. V lost 1 base and J 4 bases, leaving 5 bases between the germline ends. This CDR3 is 13 amino acids long. The germline V gene has CDR1 LGHDT and CDR2 YNNKEL (reference sequence). The CDR3 nucleotides read TGTGCCAGCAGCCAAGCGGGAAATCAGCCCCAGCATTTT. It is translated as CASSQAGNQPQHF.

This clonotype was recorded at least ten times. This chain uses TRBV2 with TRBJ2-7; D gene ambiguous. This CDR3 region has 11 residues. CDR1 is SNHLY and CDR2 is FYNNEI in the germline V gene. V was cut by 2 bases and J by 2 bases, with 1 base left in between. CDR3: CASSEPYEQYF. CDR3 bases: TGTGCCAGCAGTGAACCCTACGAGCAGTACTTC.

This clonotype was observed many times. The genes are TRBV11-2 and TRBJ2-7; no definite D call. CDR1 is SGHAT, CDR2 FQNNGV, per germline. The V gene lost 0 bases and the J gene lost 5 bases, with 8 bases spanning the gap. The CDR3 covers 13 residues. CDR3 in amino acids: CASSLDPRDEQYF. The CDR3 DNA is TGTGCCAGCAGCTTAGACCCAAGGGACGAGCAGTACTTC.

This clonotype was detected many times. The chain is built from TRBV9 and TRBJ2-7; D perhaps matches TRBD2 (6 bases). This CDR3 has 15 amino acids. The germline gives CDR1 SGDLS, CDR2 YYNGEE. The V and J ends lost 1 base and 2 bases respectively, with 13 bases between them. This chain's CDR3 is CASSVLWGEAYEQYF. The CDR3 DNA reads TGTGCCAGCAGCGTATTGTGGGGGGAAGCCTACGAGCAGTACTTC.

This clonotype has only a few counts. V gene TRBV6-5 combines with J gene TRBJ1-2; TRBD1 might be the D (6 bases). CDR1 and CDR2 from the germline V gene are MNHEY and SVGAGI. V lost 2 bases and J lost 9, with 13 bases in between. CDR3 length: 13 amino acids. The CDR3 DNA sequence: TGTGCCAGCAGTTACGGGGGTGACAGGCGCTACACCTTC. This codes for CASSYGGDRRYTF.

The chain uses TRBV11-1 and TRBJ1-1, with TRBD1 identical over 8 bases. The germline CDR1 and CDR2 sequences are SGHAT and FQDESV (reference sequence). The V gene end was trimmed by 10 bases and the J gene end by 1 base; junction bases not matched to a gene: 17. This CDR3 region has 17 residues. CDR3 sequence (DNA): TGTGCCATCTCACATCTCCTTCAGGGACAGGCGAACACTGAAGCTTTCTTT. Translation gives CAISHLLQGQANTEAFF. The whole variable domain, remainder taken from reference TRBV11-1 and TRBJ1-1, is EAEVAQSPRYKITEKSQAVAFWCDPISGHATLYWYRQILGQGPELLVQFQDESVVDDSQLPKDRFSAERLKGVDSTLKIQPAELGDSAMYLCAISHLLQGQANTEAFFGQGTRLTVV.

In its sample, this clonotype was seen many times. The chain combines TRBV20-1 with TRBJ1-1; no clear D gene. Germline assignment: CDR1 DFQATT and CDR2 SNEGSKA (reference sequence). The V end lost 0 bases, the J end lost 10 bases, and 0 bases lay between the germline ends. The CDR3 has 8 residues. CDR3 sequence: CSAREAFF. The CDR3 nucleotides are TGCAGTGCTAGAGAAGCTTTCTTT.

In its sample, this clonotype was seen many times. The chain combines TRBV6-2 or TRBV6-3 with TRBJ2-3; 7 bases fit TRBD2. Germline loops: CDR1 MNHEY, CDR2 SVGEGT. V dropped 5 bases and J dropped 9; count of bases not matched to a gene: 11. The CDR3 totals 14 residues. DNA for the CDR3: TGTGCCAGCAGTCTCCTCGGGCTAGCGGCGACGCAGTATTTT. Translating gives CASSLLGLAATQYF.

This clonotype showed up many times. CDR3 sequence: CASSPLGTVFSGNTIYF. The CDR3 bases are TGTGCCAGCAGCCCCCTGGGGACAGTCTTCTCTGGAAACACCATATATTTT. The gene calls are TRBV9 and TRBJ1-3, with 7 bases that match TRBD1. Germline V gene data show CDR1 as SGDLS and CDR2 as YYNGEE. Trimming at V came to 4 bases and at J to 0 bases, leaving 10 bases not matched to a gene. The CDR3 runs to 17 residues.

This clonotype was counted ten times or more. The CDR3 region is CASSPSGWAGGEKLFF. The CDR3 coding sequence is TGCGCCAGCAGCCCCTCGGGATGGGCCGGAGGAGAAAAACTGTTTTTT. The V call is TRBV5-1, the J call TRBJ1-4, with D unclear. The germline V gene encodes CDR1 SGHRS and CDR2 YFSETQ. The CDR3 has 16 residues. V gave up 4 bases and J gave up 8 bases, with 21 bases separating them.

This clonotype showed up many times. The chain joins TRBV7-9 to TRBJ1-1, with D hard to call. Trimming took off 1 base at V and 5 bases at J, with 8 bases between the two ends. This CDR3 is 13 amino acids long. From germline, CDR1 is SEHNR and CDR2 FQNEAQ (reference sequence). The CDR3, as DNA: TGTGCCAGCAGCTTAGGGGGAGGAACTGAAGCTTTCTTT. Residues: CASSLGGGTEAFF.

This clonotype was recorded many times. The chain has TRBV27 and TRBJ2-3; D is undetermined. V was trimmed by 5 bases and J by 3 bases, leaving 15 bases between them. The CDR3 covers 15 residues. Germline V lookup: CDR1 MNHEY, CDR2 SMNVEV (reference sequence). DNA of the CDR3: TGTGCCAGCAGTGGAAGGGTGTGGGGAACAGATACGCAGTATTTT. Its protein is CASSGRVWGTDTQYF.

This clonotype was counted ten times or more. This rearrangement joins TRBV15 to TRBJ1-3, with D maybe TRBD1 (5 bases). Germline CDR1 reads LNHNV; CDR2 reads YYDKDF (reference sequence). The V end lost 0 bases, the J end lost 3 bases, and 6 bases lay between the germline ends. This CDR3 spans 14 amino acids. In DNA, the CDR3 is TGTGCCACCAGCAGAGAAGGGGTTGGAAACACCATATATTTT. The encoded protein is CATSREGVGNTIYF.

This clonotype has at least ten counts. The J gene is TRBJ1-6, the V gene TRBV5-1; 7 bases match TRBD1. Germline trimming cut 0 bases from V and 6 bases from J; bases unmatched to any gene: 9. Germline CDR1 reads SGHRS; CDR2 reads YFSETQ. CDR3 length equals 17 residues. This CDR3 reads CASSLARQGGPNSPLHF. DNA of the CDR3: TGCGCCAGCAGCTTGGCTCGACAGGGAGGCCCTAATTCACCCCTCCACTTT.